Below are 30 T cell receptor beta chains sequenced from a single sample in a study of T cell repertoires in cytomegalovirus infection. Each CDR3 protein gets one entry after TCRdb re-called the reads with MiXCR. The sample has about 440,000 distinct CDR3 sequences; under 40% are singletons. Sequencing was performed on PBMCs. These receptors were collected from a human donor in good health (CMV status not recorded). Some clones in this sample may be carry-over from other donors' samples.

The CDR3 reads CASSWWGGEEKLFF. The CDR3 nucleotides are TGTGCCAGCTCATGGTGGGGGGGTGAAGAAAAACTGTTTTTT. The chain combines TRBV12-3 or TRBV12-4 with TRBJ1-4, with D perhaps TRBD1 (5 bases). The CDR3 consists of 14 residues. Trimming shortened V by 8 bases and J by 8 bases, and 18 bases separated the two germline ends.

This clonotype was seen a few times. J is TRBJ1-5 and V is TRBV19; the D is unclear. CDR3 size: 16 residues. Trimming pared 6 bases from V and 0 bases from J, leaving 15 bases between. Germline assignment: CDR1 LNHDA and CDR2 SQIVND (reference sequence). The CDR3 spells CASSTNTAYSNQPQHF. The CDR3 coding sequence is TGTGCCAGTAGCACCAACACGGCTTATAGCAATCAGCCCCAGCATTTT.

This rearrangement joins TRBV27 to TRBJ1-1; a possible D gene is TRBD1 (6 bases). Trimming removed 5 bases from V and 3 bases from J, with 22 bases in between. Germline V CDR1 and CDR2: MNHEY, SMNVEV (reference sequence). This CDR3 contains 17 residues. The CDR3, as DNA: TGTGCCAGCAGTCCCCGGCGGGGGGGGGCGCCGGACACTGAAGCTTTCTTT. Encoded protein: CASSPRRGGAPDTEAFF.

The gene calls are TRBV2 and TRBJ1-2; 9 bases match TRBD1. V was pared by 6 bases and J by 2 bases, with 7 bases of the junction left unmatched. CDR1 is SNHLY, CDR2 FYNNEI, per germline. This CDR3 has 15 residues. This CDR3 is CASRDGDRVNYGYTF. CDR3 DNA sequence: TGTGCCAGCAGAGATGGGGACAGGGTAAACTATGGCTACACCTTC.

This chain uses TRBV6-1 with TRBJ2-3; no definite D call. Germline CDR1 is MNHNS and CDR2 is SASEGT. The CDR3 is 15 amino acids. The V end was cut by 4 bases, the J end by 3 bases, with 14 bases between. CDR3 nucleotides: TGTGCCAGCAGTGTCGTGGGATCGAAGACAGATACGCAGTATTTT. This encodes CASSVVGSKTDTQYF.

This clonotype appeared many times. The chain couples TRBV12-3 or TRBV12-4 to TRBJ2-7; no firm D call. The CDR3 extends over 13 amino acids. V gave up 6 bases and J gave up 2 bases, with 11 bases separating them. The CDR3 here is CASSLGITYEQYF. For the CDR3, the DNA is TGTGCCAGCAGCCTAGGGATAACCTACGAGCAGTACTTC.

In this sample, this clonotype turned up once. The V gene is TRBV4-1, the J gene TRBJ2-7; 12 positions agree with TRBD1. This CDR3 spans 15 amino acids. Unmatched junction bases numbered 5, after V lost 4 bases and J lost 4 bases. Germline V gene sequence: CDR1 MGHRA, CDR2 YSYEKL. In DNA, the CDR3 is TGCGCCAGCAGCCCGGGACAGGGGGCTGTTTACGAGCAGTACTTC. Translating gives CASSPGQGAVYEQYF.

Only a few counts were recorded for this clonotype. This sequence joins TRBV15 and TRBJ2-3, with 11 bases matching TRBD1. V was pared by 5 bases and J by 2 bases, with 12 bases of the junction left unmatched. Germline CDR1 is LNHNV and CDR2 is YYDKDF (reference sequence). This CDR3 has 18 residues. CDR3 in amino acids: CATSGRDRGITHTDTQYF. The CDR3 DNA reads as TGTGCCACCAGCGGCCGGGACAGGGGGATCACACACACAGATACGCAGTATTTT.

This clonotype was counted only a few times. The gene calls are TRBV7-9 and TRBJ2-4; 7 bases agree with TRBD2. The V gene end was trimmed by 5 bases and the J gene end by 9 bases; junction bases not matched to a gene: 10. Germline values: CDR1 SEHNR, CDR2 FQNEAQ (reference sequence). The CDR3 runs to 14 residues. In DNA form, the CDR3 reads TGTGCCAGCAGCCCGGGAGGAGGGCGAGGCATTCAGTACTTC. It codes for CASSPGGGRGIQYF.

In its sample, this clonotype was seen a few times. The chain recombines TRBV20-1 with TRBJ2-2; 7 bases map to TRBD2. CDR3 length: 15 amino acids. V lost 6 bases and J lost 0; bases outside the gene matches: 7. Germline V gene sequence: CDR1 DFQATT, CDR2 SNEGSKA (reference sequence). In nucleotides, the CDR3 is TGCAGTGCCCACGGACTAGATACGAACACCGGGGAGCTGTTTTTT. Protein: CSAHGLDTNTGELFF.

This clonotype has a count of ten or more. The rearrangement uses TRBV7-2 and TRBJ1-2; 10 positions match TRBD1. Trimming removed 1 base from V and 7 bases from J; junction bases left unmatched: 12. The germline CDR1 and CDR2 sequences are SGHTA and FQGNSA. CDR3 length: 17 residues. CDR3 amino acids: CASSLGPGQGKAGGYTF. The CDR3 DNA sequence: TGTGCCAGCAGCTTAGGCCCGGGACAGGGGAAGGCGGGTGGCTACACCTTC.

The count of this clonotype is one. The V call is TRBV7-9, the J call TRBJ2-5, with D perhaps matching TRBD1 (6 bases). The germline V and J ends were trimmed by 7 bases and 0 bases, with 15 bases remaining between them. This CDR3 comprises 15 residues. CDR1 and CDR2 from the germline V gene are SEHNR and FQNEAQ (reference sequence). CDR3 coding DNA: TGTGCCAGCAAGTGCAGGGGACGTTACCAAGAGACCCAGTACTTC. Protein product: CASKCRGRYQETQYF.

This clonotype has a count of ten or more. This chain uses TRBV4-1 with TRBJ1-5; D gene uncertain. The ends were cut back, 3 bases at V and 1 base at J, with 13 bases in the middle. The CDR3 covers 16 residues. From germline, CDR1 is MGHRA and CDR2 YSYEKL. DNA for the CDR3: TGCGCCAGCAGCCAGGATCCGGCCACGAGCAATCAGCCCCAGCATTTT. Protein product: CASSQDPATSNQPQHF.

Worth noting for this clonotype: A read error may account for a junction end that differs from germline. The rearrangement uses TRBV5-1 and TRBJ1-3; D gene ambiguous. Germline CDR1 and CDR2: SGHRS and YFSETQ. There are 13 residues in the CDR3. The CDR3 nucleotides are TGCGCCAGCAGCTATGGACTTGAAAACACCATAGATTTT. This codes for CASSYGLENTIDF.

This clonotype was detected only a few times. J is TRBJ2-3 and V is TRBV4-2; TRBD2 aligns across 7 bases. J was trimmed by 0 bases and V by 0 bases; bases with no gene match: 9. The germline gives CDR1 LGHNA, CDR2 YNFKEQ. CDR3 length equals 18 residues. The CDR3 loop reads CASSQEIMGGGSTDTQYF. CDR3 sequence (DNA): TGTGCCAGCAGCCAAGAAATCATGGGGGGGGGTAGCACAGATACGCAGTATTTT.

This clonotype was detected a few times. This rearrangement joins TRBV10-3 to TRBJ2-7; 9 bases align to TRBD2. Germline V gene data show CDR1 as ENHRY and CDR2 as SYGVKD. The CDR3 covers 14 residues. The trim removed 2 bases at V and 5 bases at J, leaving 4 bases unmatched. The CDR3 DNA follows: TGTGCCATCAGTGAGGCGGGGGGGCTTGACGAGCAGTACTTC. This encodes CAISEAGGLDEQYF.

The chain couples TRBV12-3 or TRBV12-4 to TRBJ2-4; D gene unclear. This CDR3 spans 11 amino acids. The V gene lost 7 bases and the J gene lost 8 bases, with 9 bases spanning the gap. CDR3 sequence: CASTLGYIQYF. The CDR3, as DNA: TGTGCCAGCACCCTTGGGTACATTCAGTACTTC.

Points on this clonotype: Given a much more abundant clone one base away, this may be a read error. The chain has TRBV7-8 and TRBJ2-7; 9 bases map to TRBD1. This CDR3 has 16 residues. The V and J ends lost 6 bases and 4 bases, in that order; junction bases with no gene match: 13. Germline V gene data show CDR1 as SGHVS and CDR2 as FQNEAQ. The CDR3 sequence: CASRLKAGQGSYEQYF. The DNA for the CDR3 is TGTGCCAGCAGATTAAAAGCGGGACAGGGCAGTTACGAGCAGTACTTC.

This chain connects TRBV7-2 to TRBJ2-1, with D perhaps TRBD1 or TRBD2 (5 bases each). Trimming stripped 1 base from V and 4 bases from J, with 14 bases between. The CDR3 totals 16 residues. CDR1 SGHTA and CDR2 FQGNSA come from the germline V gene. This CDR3 reads CASSLEGTVGYNEQFF. In nucleotides, the CDR3 is TGTGCCAGCAGCTTAGAGGGGACGGTTGGGTACAATGAGCAGTTCTTC.

In this sample, this clonotype turned up once. J is TRBJ1-1 and V is TRBV6-6; 7 positions agree with TRBD1. V lost 6 bases and J lost 0; bases outside the gene matches: 10. Per germline, CDR1 MNHNY and CDR2 SVGAGI (reference sequence). This CDR3 region has 16 residues. The CDR3 nucleotides read TGTGCCAGCAGGCTTAACAGGGGCGGGTTGAACACTGAAGCTTTCTTT. This sequence encodes CASRLNRGGLNTEAFF.

This clonotype has a handful of counts. This rearrangement joins TRBV10-2 to TRBJ2-7; TRBD2 matches 7 bases. Trimming removed 8 bases from V and 6 bases from J; junction bases left unmatched: 4. This CDR3 comprises 11 residues. Germline V gene sequence: CDR1 WSHSY, CDR2 SAAADI. The CDR3: CASGRAGEQYF. CDR3 DNA: TGCGCCAGCGGGAGGGCTGGCGAGCAGTACTTC.

The chain carries TRBV20-1 and TRBJ2-3; the D is unclear. The CDR3 spans 11 residues. The ends were cut back, 3 bases at V and 2 bases at J, with 3 bases in the middle. Germline CDR1 DFQATT, CDR2 SNEGSKA (reference sequence). The CDR3 here is CSARSTDTQYF. For the CDR3, the DNA is TGCAGTGCTAGGTCCACAGATACGCAGTATTTT.

This chain joins TRBV5-6 and TRBJ2-1, with D possibly TRBD1 on 6 matching bases. The CDR3 covers 15 residues. The V end was cut by 3 bases, the J end by 6 bases, with 16 bases between. Germline CDR1 and CDR2: SGHDT and YYEEEE. The CDR3 sequence: CASSWTDSLGNEQFF. CDR3 nucleotide sequence: TGTGCCAGCAGCTGGACAGACAGTTTAGGCAATGAGCAGTTCTTC.

This clonotype was detected many times. V gene TRBV4-2 combines with J gene TRBJ2-3; no clear D. Trimming cost V 0 bases and J 2 bases, with 12 bases left between them. This CDR3 is 16 amino acids long. Germline V gene lookup returns CDR1 LGHNA and CDR2 YNFKEQ. The CDR3 sequence: CASSQEWRTNTDTQYF. DNA of the CDR3: TGTGCCAGCAGCCAAGAATGGCGGACCAACACAGATACGCAGTATTTT.

The sample holds one count of this clonotype. CDR3 DNA sequence: TGTGCCAGCAGTATGAAGAGCCGAAGCTACGAGCAGTACTTC. It is translated as CASSMKSRSYEQYF. The rearrangement joins TRBV5-6 to TRBJ2-7; D remains ambiguous. There are 14 residues in the CDR3. Trimming left V 5 bases short and J 3 bases short, with 15 bases between. CDR1 and CDR2 from the germline V gene are SGHDT and YYEEEE.

This clonotype came up a few times. The chain recombines TRBV20-1 with TRBJ2-1, with TRBD1 matching 8 bases. The CDR3 extends over 15 amino acids. From germline, CDR1 is DFQATT and CDR2 SNEGSKA (reference sequence). J gave up 6 bases and V 6 bases, and 13 bases lay outside the gene matches. CDR3 protein: CSAKFGQGYRNEQFF. CDR3 coding DNA: TGCAGTGCAAAGTTCGGACAGGGTTACCGCAATGAGCAGTTCTTC.

The CDR3 DNA reads TGTGCCAGCAGTTTCTCTCGGGGGGGCCCGAACACCGGGGAGCTGTTTTTT. Amino acids: CASSFSRGGPNTGELFF. The rearrangement uses TRBV12-3 or TRBV12-4 and TRBJ2-2; 8 nucleotides align to TRBD2. The CDR3 loop spans 17 amino acids. V was pared by 3 bases and J by 0 bases, with 6 bases of the junction left unmatched.

The chain combines TRBV2 with TRBJ1-1; 7 nucleotides line up with TRBD1. The junction had 10 bases not matched to a gene; V was cut back by 2 bases and J by 10 bases. This CDR3 spans 14 amino acids. CDR1 and CDR2 from the germline V gene are SNHLY and FYNNEI. Here the CDR3 reads CASSESQGRVGAFF. The DNA of the CDR3 is TGTGCCAGCAGTGAATCACAGGGGAGGGTCGGAGCTTTCTTT. Full variable domain (rest looked up from reference TRBV2 and TRBJ1-1): EPEVTQTPSHQVTQMGQEVILRCVPISNHLYFYWYRQILGQKVEFLVSFYNNEISEKSEIFDDQFSVERPDGSNFTLKIRSTKLEDSAMYFCASSESQGRVGAFFGQGTRLTVV.

This clonotype came up many times. The genes are TRBV7-8 and TRBJ2-2; D could derive from TRBD1 or TRBD2 (5 bases each). CDR3 length: 17 residues. CDR1 and CDR2 from the germline V gene are SGHVS and FQNEAQ. Trimming took 5 bases from V and 1 from J, leaving 17 bases between them. CDR3 sequence: CASSRPTGTENTGELFF. CDR3 DNA sequence: TGTGCCAGCAGCCGTCCCACCGGGACGGAGAACACCGGGGAGCTGTTTTTT. Based on the CDR3 plus reference TRBV7-8 and TRBJ2-2, the full variable domain is GAGVSQSPRYKVAKRGQDVALRCDPISGHVSLFWYQQALGQGPEFLTYFQNEAQLDKSGLPSDRFFAERPEGSVSTLKIQRTQQEDSAVYLCASSRPTGTENTGELFFGEGSRLTVL.

About this clonotype: Being one base from a much bigger clone, this may be a read error. V usage is TRBV7-2 and J usage is TRBJ2-1, with a possible D match to TRBD2 (5 bases). There are 14 residues in the CDR3. Per germline, CDR1 SGHTA and CDR2 FQGNSA. The CDR3 loop is CASSYMRTASEQIF. CDR3 nucleotides: TGTGCCAGCAGCTACATGCGGACTGCGAGTGAGCAGATCTTC.